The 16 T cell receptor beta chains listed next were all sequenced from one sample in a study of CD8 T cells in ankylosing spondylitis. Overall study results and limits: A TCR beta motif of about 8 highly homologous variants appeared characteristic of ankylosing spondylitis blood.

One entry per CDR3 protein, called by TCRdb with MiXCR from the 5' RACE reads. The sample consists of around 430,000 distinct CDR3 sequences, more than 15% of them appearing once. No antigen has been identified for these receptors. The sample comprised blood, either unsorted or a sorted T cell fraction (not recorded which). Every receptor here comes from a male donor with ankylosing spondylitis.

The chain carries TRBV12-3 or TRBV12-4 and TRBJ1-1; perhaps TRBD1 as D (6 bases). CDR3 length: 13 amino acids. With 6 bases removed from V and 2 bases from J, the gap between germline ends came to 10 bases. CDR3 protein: CASRPQGNTEAFF. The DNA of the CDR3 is TGTGCCAGCAGGCCACAGGGAAACACTGAAGCTTTCTTT.

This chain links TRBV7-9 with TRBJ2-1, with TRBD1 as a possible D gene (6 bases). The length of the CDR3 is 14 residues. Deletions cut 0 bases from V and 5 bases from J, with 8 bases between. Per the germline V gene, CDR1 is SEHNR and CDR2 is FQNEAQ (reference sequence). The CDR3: CASSLAQGHNEQFF. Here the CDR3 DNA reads TGTGCCAGCAGCTTAGCACAGGGTCACAATGAGCAGTTCTTC.

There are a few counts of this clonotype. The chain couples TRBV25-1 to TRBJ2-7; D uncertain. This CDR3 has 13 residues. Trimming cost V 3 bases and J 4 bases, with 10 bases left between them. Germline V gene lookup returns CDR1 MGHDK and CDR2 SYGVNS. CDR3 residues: CASSDPRRYEQYF. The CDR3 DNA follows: TGTGCCAGCAGTGACCCTCGACGGTACGAGCAGTACTTC.

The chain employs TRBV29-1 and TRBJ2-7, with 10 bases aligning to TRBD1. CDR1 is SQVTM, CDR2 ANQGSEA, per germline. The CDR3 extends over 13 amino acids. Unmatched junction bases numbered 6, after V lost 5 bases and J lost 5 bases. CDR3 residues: CSVRRQGAHEQYF. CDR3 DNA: TGCAGCGTTCGGAGACAGGGGGCCCACGAGCAGTACTTC.

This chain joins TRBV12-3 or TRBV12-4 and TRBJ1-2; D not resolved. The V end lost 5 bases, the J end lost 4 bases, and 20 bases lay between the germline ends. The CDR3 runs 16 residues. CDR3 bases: TGTGCCAGCAGTCACCCCAACCCCGGCGTTGGCTATGGCTACACCTTC. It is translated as CASSHPNPGVGYGYTF.

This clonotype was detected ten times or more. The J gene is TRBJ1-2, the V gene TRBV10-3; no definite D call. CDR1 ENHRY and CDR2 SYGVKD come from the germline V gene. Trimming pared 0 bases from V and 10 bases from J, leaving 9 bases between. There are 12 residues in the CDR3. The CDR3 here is CAISESVGDYTF. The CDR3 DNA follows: TGTGCCATCAGTGAGTCCGTCGGGGACTACACCTTC.

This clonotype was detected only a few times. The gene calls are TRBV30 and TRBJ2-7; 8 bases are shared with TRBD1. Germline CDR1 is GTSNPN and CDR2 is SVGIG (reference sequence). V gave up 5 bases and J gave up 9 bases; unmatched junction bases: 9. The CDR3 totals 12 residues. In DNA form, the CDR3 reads TGTGCCTGGGGACAGGGTAAGAATGTGCAGTACTTC. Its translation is CAWGQGKNVQYF.

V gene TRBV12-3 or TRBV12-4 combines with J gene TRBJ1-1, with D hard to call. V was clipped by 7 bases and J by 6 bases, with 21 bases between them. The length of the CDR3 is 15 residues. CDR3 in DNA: TGTGCCAGCACCCTTCAAACGGGCCTTTGGCCTGAAGCTTTCTTT. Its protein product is CASTLQTGLWPEAFF.

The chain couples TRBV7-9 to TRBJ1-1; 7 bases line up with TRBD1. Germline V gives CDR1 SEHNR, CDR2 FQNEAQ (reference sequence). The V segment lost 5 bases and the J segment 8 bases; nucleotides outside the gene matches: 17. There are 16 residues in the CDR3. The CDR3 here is CASSRSPSTGKDEAFF. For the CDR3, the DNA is TGTGCCAGCAGCCGAAGCCCGTCGACAGGGAAGGACGAAGCTTTCTTT.

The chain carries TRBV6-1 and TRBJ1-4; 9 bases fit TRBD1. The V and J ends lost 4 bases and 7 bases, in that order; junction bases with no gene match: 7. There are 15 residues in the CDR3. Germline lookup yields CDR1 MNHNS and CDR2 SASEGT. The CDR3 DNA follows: TGTGCCAGCAGTGGCACCGGGACAGGGATTGAAAAACTGTTTTTT. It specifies CASSGTGTGIEKLFF.

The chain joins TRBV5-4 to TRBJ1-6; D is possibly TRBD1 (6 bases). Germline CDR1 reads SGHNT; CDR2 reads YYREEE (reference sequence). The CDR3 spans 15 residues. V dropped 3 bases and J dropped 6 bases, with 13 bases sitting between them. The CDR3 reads CASSWNGGLNSPLHF. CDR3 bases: TGTGCCAGCAGCTGGAACGGGGGCCTTAATTCACCCCTCCACTTT.

CDR3 sequence reads: CASSLSGGMSNQPQHF. The CDR3 DNA follows: TGTGCCAGCAGTTTATCGGGGGGGATGAGCAATCAGCCCCAGCATTTT. The genes are TRBV12-3 or TRBV12-4 and TRBJ1-5, with D possibly being TRBD1 (5 bases). The CDR3 sequence is 16 residues long. V was shortened by 2 bases and J by 1 base, with 12 bases between the two germline ends.

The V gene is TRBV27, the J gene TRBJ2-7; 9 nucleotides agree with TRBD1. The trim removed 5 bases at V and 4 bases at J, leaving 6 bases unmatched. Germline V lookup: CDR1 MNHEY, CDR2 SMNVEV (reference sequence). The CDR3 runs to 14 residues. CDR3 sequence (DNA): TGTGCCAGCAGTCTGACGGGACAGGGTTACGAGCAGTACTTC. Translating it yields CASSLTGQGYEQYF.

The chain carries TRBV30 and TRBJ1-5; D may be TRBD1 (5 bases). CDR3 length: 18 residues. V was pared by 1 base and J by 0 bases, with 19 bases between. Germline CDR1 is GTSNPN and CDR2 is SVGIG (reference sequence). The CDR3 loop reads CAWSGQGGGTYSNQPQHF. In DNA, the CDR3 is TGTGCCTGGAGTGGTCAGGGAGGTGGAACCTATAGCAATCAGCCCCAGCATTTT.

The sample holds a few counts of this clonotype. The CDR3 sequence is CSATQGIGNTEAFF. The CDR3 region has the DNA TGCAGTGCTACCCAGGGGATTGGGAACACTGAAGCTTTCTTT. The rearrangement links TRBV20-1 to TRBJ1-1; the D gene is possibly TRBD1 (6 bases). Trimming shortened V by 4 bases and J by 1 base, and 13 bases separated the two germline ends. CDR1 and CDR2 from the germline V gene are DFQATT and SNEGSKA (reference sequence). The length of the CDR3 is 14 residues.

CDR3 nucleotides: TGTGCCAGCAGCCAGGCCTCGACTGAAGCTTTCTTT. This codes for CASSQASTEAFF. The rearrangement uses TRBV3-1 and TRBJ1-1; unclear D gene. Trimming took off 3 bases at V and 5 bases at J, with 7 bases between the two ends. Germline CDR1 is LGHDT and CDR2 is YNNKEL (reference sequence). This CDR3 is built from 12 residues.